The present T cell receptor beta chain was sequenced within a study of graft-versus-host responses after intestinal transplantation. Overall study results and limits: Researchers found peak circulating GvH clone levels linked to early post-transplant HvG declines.

Data came from immunoSEQ multiplex PCR; TCRdb stores just in-frame clones and leaves some out. This repertoire shows 90,000 to 150,000 clones, 95% found once; its top ten account for 3% to 3.5%. V lost 4 bases and J lost 7; bases outside the gene matches: 12. Germline loops: CDR1 PRHDT, CDR2 FYEKMQ (reference sequence). The CDR3 has 16 residues. A remark on this clone: Its antigen is not known.

Sample: unstimulated CD8+ T cells sorted from spleen or lymph node cells, taken before intestinal transplant. The chain carries TRBV13 and TRBJ2-5, with TRBD1 matching over 10 bases. The origin of this receptor is a human donor who received an intestinal transplant. The CDR3 spells CASSSDRGREYGTQYF. CDR3 DNA sequence: TGTGCCAGCAGCTCCGACAGGGGGCGGGAGTATGGGACCCAGTACTTC.